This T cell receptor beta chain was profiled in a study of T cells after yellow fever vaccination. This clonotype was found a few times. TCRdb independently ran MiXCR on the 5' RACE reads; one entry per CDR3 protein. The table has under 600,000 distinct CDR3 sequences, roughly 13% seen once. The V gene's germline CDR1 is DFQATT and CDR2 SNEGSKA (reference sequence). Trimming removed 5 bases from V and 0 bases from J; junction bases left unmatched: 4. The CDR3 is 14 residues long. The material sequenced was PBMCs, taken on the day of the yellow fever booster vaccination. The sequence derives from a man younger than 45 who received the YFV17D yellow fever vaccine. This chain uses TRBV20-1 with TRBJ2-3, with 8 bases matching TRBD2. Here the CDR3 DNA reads TGCAGTGCTGGAGCGGGAGCCAGCACAGATACGCAGTATTTT. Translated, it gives CSAGAGASTDTQYF.